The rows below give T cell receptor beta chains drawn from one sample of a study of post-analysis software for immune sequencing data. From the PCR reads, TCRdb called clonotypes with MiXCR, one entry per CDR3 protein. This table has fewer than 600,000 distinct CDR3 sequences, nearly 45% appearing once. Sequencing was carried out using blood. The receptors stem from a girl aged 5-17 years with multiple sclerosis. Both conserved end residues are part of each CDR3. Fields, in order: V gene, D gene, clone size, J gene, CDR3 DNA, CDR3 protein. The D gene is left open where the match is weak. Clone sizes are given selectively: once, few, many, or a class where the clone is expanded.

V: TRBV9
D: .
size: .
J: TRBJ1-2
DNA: TGTGCCAGCAGCTCTCCAAGGGGTGGAGACGGCTACACCTTC
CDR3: CASSSPRGGDGYTF

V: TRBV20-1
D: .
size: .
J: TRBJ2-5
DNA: TGCAGTGCTAGAGACAGCTTCCTCTTGGAGACCCAGTACTTC
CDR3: CSARDSFLLETQYF

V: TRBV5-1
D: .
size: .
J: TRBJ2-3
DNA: TGCGCCAGCATTGACGGGATCACAGATACGCAGTATTTT
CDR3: CASIDGITDTQYF

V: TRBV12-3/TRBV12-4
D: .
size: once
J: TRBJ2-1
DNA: TGTGCCAGCAGTTTAGACCGGGAGCCTGGCTACTACAATGAGCAGTTCTTC
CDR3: CASSLDREPGYYNEQFF

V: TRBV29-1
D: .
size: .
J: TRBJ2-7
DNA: TGCAGCGCCCGCTCGACAGGAGCCTCCTACGAGCAGTACTTC
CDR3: CSARSTGASYEQYF

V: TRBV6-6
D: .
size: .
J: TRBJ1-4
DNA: TGTGCCAGCAGTTACGGCAGTTCGGAACGAGAAAAACTGTTTTTT
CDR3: CASSYGSSEREKLFF

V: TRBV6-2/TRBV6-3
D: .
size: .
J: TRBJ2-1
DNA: TGTGCCAGCACCGGAACAAACAATGAGCAGTTCTTC
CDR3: CASTGTNNEQFF

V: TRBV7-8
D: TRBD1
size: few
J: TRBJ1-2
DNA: TGTGCCAGCAGTAAACGACAGGGCGCTAACTATGGCTACACCTTC
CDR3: CASSKRQGANYGYTF

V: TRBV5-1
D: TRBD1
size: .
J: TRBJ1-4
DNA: TGCGCCAGCAGCCCCGACCCGAACAGGGGCTGGGGGGAAAAACTGTTTTTT
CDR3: CASSPDPNRGWGEKLFF

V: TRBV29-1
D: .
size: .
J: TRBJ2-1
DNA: TGCAGCGTTGATACTTCTTCCTACAATGAGCAGTTCTTC
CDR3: CSVDTSSYNEQFF

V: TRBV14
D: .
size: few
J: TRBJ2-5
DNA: TGTGCCAGCAGCCGGGCAGGACAAGAGACCCAGTACTTC
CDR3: CASSRAGQETQYF

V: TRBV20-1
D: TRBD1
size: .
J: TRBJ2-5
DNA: TGCAGTGCTAGAGACCGGGACAGGGGGCGGTGGGAGACCCAGTACTTC
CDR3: CSARDRDRGRWETQYF

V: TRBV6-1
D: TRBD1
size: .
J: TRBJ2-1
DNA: TGTGCCAGCAGTACCATTGACAGGGTCGATAGCAATGAGCAGTTCTTC
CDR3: CASSTIDRVDSNEQFF

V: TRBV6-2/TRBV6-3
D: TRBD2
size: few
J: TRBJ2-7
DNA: TGTGCCAGCAGTTACTCAAGTCCCACGGGAGGGGACTCCTACGAGCAGTACTTC
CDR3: CASSYSSPTGGDSYEQYF

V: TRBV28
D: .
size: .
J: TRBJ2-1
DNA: TGTGCCAGCAGTTTTCCAGGGGAGGCCAGCTACAATGAGCAGTTCTTC
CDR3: CASSFPGEASYNEQFF

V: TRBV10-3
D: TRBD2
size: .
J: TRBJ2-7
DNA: TGTGCCATCAGTGCTCTGGGGCTAGCGGGAGTCTACGAGCAGTACTTC
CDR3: CAISALGLAGVYEQYF